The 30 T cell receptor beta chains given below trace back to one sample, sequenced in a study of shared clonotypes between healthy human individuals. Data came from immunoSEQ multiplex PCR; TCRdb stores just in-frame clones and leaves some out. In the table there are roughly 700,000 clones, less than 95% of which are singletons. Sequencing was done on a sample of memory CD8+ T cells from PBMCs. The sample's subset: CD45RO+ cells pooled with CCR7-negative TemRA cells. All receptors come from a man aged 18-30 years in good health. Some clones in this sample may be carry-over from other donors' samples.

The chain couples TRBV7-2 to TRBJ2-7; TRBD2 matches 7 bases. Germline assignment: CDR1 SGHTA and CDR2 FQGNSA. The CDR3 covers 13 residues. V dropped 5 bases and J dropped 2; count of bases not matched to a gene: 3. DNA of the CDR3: TGTGCCAGCAGCATTCTAGCGGCCTACGAGCAGTACTTC. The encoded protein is CASSILAAYEQYF.

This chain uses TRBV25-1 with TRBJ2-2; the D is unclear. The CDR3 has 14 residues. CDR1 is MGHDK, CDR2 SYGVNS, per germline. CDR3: CAAQETNDLGELFF. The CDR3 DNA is TGTGCAGCTCAGGAAACCAACGATTTGGGGGAGCTGTTTTTT.

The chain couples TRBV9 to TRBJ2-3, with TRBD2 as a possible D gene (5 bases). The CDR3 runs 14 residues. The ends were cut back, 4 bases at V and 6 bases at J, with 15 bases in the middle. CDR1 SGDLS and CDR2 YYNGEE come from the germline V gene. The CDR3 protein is CASSLRASRDTQYF. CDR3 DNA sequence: TGTGCCAGCAGCCTTAGGGCTAGCAGGGATACGCAGTATTTT.

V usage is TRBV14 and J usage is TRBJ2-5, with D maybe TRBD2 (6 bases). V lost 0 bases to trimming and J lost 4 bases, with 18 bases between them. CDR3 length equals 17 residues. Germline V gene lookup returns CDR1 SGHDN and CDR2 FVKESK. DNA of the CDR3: TGTGCCAGCAGCCAAGATAAATCTGACGGGGGTGGAGAGACCCAGTACTTC. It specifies CASSQDKSDGGGETQYF.

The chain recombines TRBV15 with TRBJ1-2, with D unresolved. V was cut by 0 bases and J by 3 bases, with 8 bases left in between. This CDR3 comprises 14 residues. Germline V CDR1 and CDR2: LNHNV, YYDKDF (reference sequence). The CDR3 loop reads CATSRDWRDYGYTF. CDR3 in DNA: TGTGCCACCAGCAGAGATTGGCGGGACTATGGCTACACCTTC.

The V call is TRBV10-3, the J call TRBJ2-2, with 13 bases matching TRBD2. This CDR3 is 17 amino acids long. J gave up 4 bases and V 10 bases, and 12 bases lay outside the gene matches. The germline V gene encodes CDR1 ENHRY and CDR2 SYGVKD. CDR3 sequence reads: CATARTSGSGSTGELFF. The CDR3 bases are TGTGCCACGGCTAGGACTAGCGGGAGTGGGAGCACCGGGGAGCTGTTTTTT.

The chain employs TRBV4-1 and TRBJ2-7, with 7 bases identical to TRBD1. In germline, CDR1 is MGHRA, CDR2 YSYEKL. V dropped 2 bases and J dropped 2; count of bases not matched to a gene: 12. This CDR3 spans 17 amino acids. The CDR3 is CASSQRDGDSYPYEQYF. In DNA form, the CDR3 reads TGCGCCAGCAGCCAACGGGACGGGGACAGCTATCCCTACGAGCAGTACTTC.

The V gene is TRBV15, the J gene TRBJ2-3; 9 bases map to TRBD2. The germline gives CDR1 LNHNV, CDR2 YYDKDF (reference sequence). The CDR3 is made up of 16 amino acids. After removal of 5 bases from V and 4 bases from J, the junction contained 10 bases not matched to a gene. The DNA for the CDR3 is TGTGCCACCAGCTGGCAAGCGGGAGGAGGGGCAGATACGCAGTATTTT. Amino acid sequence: CATSWQAGGGADTQYF.

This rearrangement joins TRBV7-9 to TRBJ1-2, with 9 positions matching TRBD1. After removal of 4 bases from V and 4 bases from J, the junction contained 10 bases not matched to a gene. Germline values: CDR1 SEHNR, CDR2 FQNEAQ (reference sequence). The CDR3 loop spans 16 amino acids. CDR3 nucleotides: TGTGCCAGCAGCTCCTCTCGGACAGGGGACACCTATGGCTACACCTTC. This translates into CASSSSRTGDTYGYTF.

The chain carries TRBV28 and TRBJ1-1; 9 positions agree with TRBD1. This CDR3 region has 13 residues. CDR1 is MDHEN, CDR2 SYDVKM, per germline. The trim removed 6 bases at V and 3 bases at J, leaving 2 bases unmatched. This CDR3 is CASRRTGDTEAFF. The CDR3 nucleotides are TGTGCCAGCAGACGGACAGGGGACACTGAAGCTTTCTTT.

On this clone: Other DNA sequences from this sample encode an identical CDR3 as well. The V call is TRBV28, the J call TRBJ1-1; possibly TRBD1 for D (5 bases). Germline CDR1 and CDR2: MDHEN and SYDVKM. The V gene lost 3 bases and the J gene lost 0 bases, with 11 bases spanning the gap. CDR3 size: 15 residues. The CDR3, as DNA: TGTGCCAGCAGTTTCAGGGCTGGGATGAACACTGAAGCTTTCTTT. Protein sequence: CASSFRAGMNTEAFF.

DNA for the CDR3: TGTGCCAGCAGCCCCCTGGCGGGAGGGCTACAGGAGGAGCAGTTCTTC. This encodes CASSPLAGGLQEEQFF. The rearrangement links TRBV7-6 to TRBJ2-1; the match to TRBD2 covers 9 bases. Losses at the gene ends were 5 bases for V and 10 bases for J; bases not matched to a gene: 15. CDR1 SGHVS and CDR2 FNYEAQ come from the germline V gene. The CDR3 runs 16 residues.

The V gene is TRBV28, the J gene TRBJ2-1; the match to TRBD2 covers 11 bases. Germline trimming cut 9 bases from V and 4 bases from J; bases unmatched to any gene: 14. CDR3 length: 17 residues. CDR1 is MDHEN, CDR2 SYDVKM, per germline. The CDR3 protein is CASLLAGVEGGYNEQFF. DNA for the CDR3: TGTGCCAGTTTACTAGCGGGAGTGGAGGGGGGGTACAATGAGCAGTTCTTC.

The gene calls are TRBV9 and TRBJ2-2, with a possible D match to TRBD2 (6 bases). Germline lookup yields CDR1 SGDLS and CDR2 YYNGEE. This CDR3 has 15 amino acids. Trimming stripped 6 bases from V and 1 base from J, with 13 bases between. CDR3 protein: CASTRWTKNTGELFF. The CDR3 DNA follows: TGTGCCAGCACGAGGTGGACTAAGAACACCGGGGAGCTGTTTTTT. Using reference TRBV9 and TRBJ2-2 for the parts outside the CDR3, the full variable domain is DSGVTQTPKHLITATGQRVTLRCSPRSGDLSVYWYQQSLDQGLQFLIQYYNGEERAKGNILERFSAQQFPDLHSELNLSSLELGDSALYFCASTRWTKNTGELFFGEGSRLTVL.

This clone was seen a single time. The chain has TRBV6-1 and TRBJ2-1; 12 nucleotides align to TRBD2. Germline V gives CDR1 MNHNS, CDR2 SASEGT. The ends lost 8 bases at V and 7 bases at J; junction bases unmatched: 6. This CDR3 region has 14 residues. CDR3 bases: TGTGCCAGCCAAACTAGCGGGAGGCGAAATGAGCAGTTCTTC. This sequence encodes CASQTSGRRNEQFF.

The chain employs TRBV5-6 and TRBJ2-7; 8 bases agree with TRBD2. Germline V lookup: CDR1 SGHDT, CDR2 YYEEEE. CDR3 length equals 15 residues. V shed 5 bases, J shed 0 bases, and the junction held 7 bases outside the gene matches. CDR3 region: CASRAGVSLSYEQYF. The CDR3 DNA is TGTGCCAGCAGAGCGGGAGTCTCCCTCTCCTACGAGCAGTACTTC.

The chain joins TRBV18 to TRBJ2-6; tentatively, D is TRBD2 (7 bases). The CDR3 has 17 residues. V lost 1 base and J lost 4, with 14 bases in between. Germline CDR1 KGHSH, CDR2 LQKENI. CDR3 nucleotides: TGTGCCAGCTCACCACTACAGGGAGGGTCCGGGGCCAACGTCCTGACTTTC. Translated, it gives CASSPLQGGSGANVLTF.

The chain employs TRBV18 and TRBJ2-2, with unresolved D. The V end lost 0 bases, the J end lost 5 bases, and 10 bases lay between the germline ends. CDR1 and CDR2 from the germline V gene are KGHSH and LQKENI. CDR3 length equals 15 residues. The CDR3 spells CASSPPLVRTGELFF. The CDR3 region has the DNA TGTGCCAGCTCACCACCGTTAGTCCGGACCGGGGAGCTGTTTTTT.

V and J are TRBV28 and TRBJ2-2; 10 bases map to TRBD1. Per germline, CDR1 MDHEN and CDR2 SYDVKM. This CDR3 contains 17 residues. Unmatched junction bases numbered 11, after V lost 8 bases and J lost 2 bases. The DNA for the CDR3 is TGTGCCAGCGCCAGCCCCCGGGACAGGGGTAACACCGGGGAGCTGTTTTTT. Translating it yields CASASPRDRGNTGELFF.

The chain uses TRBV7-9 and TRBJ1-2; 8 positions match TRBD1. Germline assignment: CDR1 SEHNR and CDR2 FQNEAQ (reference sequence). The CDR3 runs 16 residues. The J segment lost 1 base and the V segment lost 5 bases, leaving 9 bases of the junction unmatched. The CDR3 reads CASSRTGSHLNYGYTF. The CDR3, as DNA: TGTGCCAGCAGCCGGACAGGGTCACATCTTAACTATGGCTACACCTTC. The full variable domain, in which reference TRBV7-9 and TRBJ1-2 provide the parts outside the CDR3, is DTGVSQNPRHKITKRGQNVTFRCDPISEHNRLYWYRQTLGQGPEFLTYFQNEAQLEKSRLLSDRFSAERPKGSFSTLEIQRTEQGDSAMYLCASSRTGSHLNYGYTFGSGTRLTVV.

The CDR3 DNA sequence: TGTGCCAGCAGTTCCCCGGACAGGGGGGAGACCCAGTACTTC. Encoded protein: CASSSPDRGETQYF. The rearrangement links TRBV27 to TRBJ2-5; 10 nucleotides align to TRBD1. J was trimmed by 5 bases and V by 4 bases; bases with no gene match: 4. Looked up from germline, CDR1 is MNHEY and CDR2 is SMNVEV (reference sequence). The CDR3 is 14 residues long.

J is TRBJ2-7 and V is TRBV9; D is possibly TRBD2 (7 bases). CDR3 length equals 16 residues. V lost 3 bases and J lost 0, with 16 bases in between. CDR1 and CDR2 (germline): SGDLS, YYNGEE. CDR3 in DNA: TGTGCCAGCAGCGGGAGGCCGGGGGGCAACTCCTACGAGCAGTACTTC. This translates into CASSGRPGGNSYEQYF.

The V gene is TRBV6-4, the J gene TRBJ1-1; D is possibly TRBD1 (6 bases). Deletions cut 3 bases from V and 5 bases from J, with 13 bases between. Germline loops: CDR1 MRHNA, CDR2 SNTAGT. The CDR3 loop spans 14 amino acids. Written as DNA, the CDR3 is TGTGCCAGCAGTGAAGGCGCAGGGGCGACTGAAGCTTTCTTT. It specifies CASSEGAGATEAFF.

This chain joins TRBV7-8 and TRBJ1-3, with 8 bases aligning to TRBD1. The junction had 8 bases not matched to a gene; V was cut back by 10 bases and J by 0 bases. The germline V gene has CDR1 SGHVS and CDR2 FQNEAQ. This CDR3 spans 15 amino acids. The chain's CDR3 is CATRQGTSSGNTIYF. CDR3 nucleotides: TGTGCCACCCGACAGGGGACTTCCTCTGGAAACACCATATATTTT.

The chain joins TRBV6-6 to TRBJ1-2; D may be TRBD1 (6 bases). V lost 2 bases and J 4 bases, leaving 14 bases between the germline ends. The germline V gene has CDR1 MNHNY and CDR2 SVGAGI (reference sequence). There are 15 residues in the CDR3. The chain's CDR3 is CASSYTSQGTYGYTF. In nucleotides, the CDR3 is TGTGCCAGCAGTTACACCTCACAGGGCACCTATGGCTACACCTTC.

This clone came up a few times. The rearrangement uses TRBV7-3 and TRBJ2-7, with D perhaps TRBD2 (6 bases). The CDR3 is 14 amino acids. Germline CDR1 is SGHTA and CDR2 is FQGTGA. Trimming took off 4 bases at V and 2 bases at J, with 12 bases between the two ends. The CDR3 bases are TGTGCCAGCAGCTCCCATCCGGGAGCCTACGAGCAGTACTTC. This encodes CASSSHPGAYEQYF.

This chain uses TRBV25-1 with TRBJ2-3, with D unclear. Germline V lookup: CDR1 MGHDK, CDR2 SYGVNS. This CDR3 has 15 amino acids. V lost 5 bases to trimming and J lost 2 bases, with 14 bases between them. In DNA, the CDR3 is TGTGCCAGCAGTCCAGAAGCTAGGGCCACAGATACGCAGTATTTT. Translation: CASSPEARATDTQYF.

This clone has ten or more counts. The CDR3 sequence is CASSRSRGPSYEQYF. The DNA for the CDR3 is TGTGCCAGCAGCCGAAGCAGGGGGCCCTCCTACGAGCAGTACTTC. The rearrangement uses TRBV7-9 and TRBJ2-7; 8 nucleotides match TRBD1. V shed 5 bases and J 0 bases; nucleotides not matched to a gene: 6. Germline CDR1 is SEHNR and CDR2 is FQNEAQ (reference sequence). The CDR3 has 15 residues.

The CDR3: CASSYGRGYNQPQHF. The DNA of the CDR3 is TGTGCCAGCAGTTACGGGAGGGGATATAATCAGCCCCAGCATTTT. The chain recombines TRBV28 with TRBJ1-5; maybe TRBD1 (5 bases). The length of the CDR3 is 15 residues. With 4 bases removed from V and 4 bases from J, the gap between germline ends came to 14 bases. Germline assignment: CDR1 MDHEN and CDR2 SYDVKM.

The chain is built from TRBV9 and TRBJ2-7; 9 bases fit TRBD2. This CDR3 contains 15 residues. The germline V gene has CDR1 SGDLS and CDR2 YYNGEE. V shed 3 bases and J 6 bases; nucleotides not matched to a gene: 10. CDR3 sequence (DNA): TGTGCCAGCAGCGCCGACTCGCGGGAGGGTTCCGAGCAGTACTTC. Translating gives CASSADSREGSEQYF.